This entry describes one T cell receptor beta chain. These data come from a study of blood T cell repertoires in COVID-19. The wider study: T cells, B-cell-depleted T cells, or PBMCs provided the cDNA or gDNA that served as material.

Seattle patient enrollment occurred during active infection, with longitudinal follow-up thereafter. The protocol was immunoSEQ multiplex PCR, while the TCRdb copy is restricted to in-frame clones and leaves out a portion. This sample yields around 290,000 clones, of which approximately 90% are seen a single time; about 2.2% belongs to the top ten. The CDR3 has 15 residues. The trim removed 3 bases at V and 2 bases at J, leaving 1 base unmatched. CDR1 and CDR2 (germline): MDHEN, SYDVKM. The chain combines TRBV28 with TRBJ2-6; TRBD2 matches at 7 bases. Specimen: peripheral blood. The source of this sequence is a woman aged 25-40 years with COVID-19, enrolled during active disease. The CDR3 nucleotides read TGTGCCAGCAGTTTTCGGGGGGCTGGGGCCAACGTCCTGACTTTC. Protein sequence: CASSFRGAGANVLTF.